Included here is one TCR beta chain sequence, with context. No antigen is known for it. The PCR used 60 Vbeta and 13 Jbeta primers. This table comes from immunoSEQ multiplex PCR, and its TCRdb copy is limited to in-frame clones, with some not included. The table lists some 120,000 clones, around 77% of them singletons, with about 13% in the top ten. The data are from a study of cytomegalovirus exposure and HLA in healthy donors. Whole-study results and caveats: In a later analysis, HLA-associated TCR beta chains were more clonally expanded than equally common others. There were several of the most significant clusters that appeared linked to common viral pathogens in a later analysis. Earlier analysis found most TCR beta V segments productive about 90% or about 30% of the time.

Per the germline V gene, CDR1 is GTSNPN and CDR2 is SVGIG (reference sequence). The CDR3 consists of 13 residues. The V end lost 7 bases, the J end lost 6 bases, and 16 bases lay between the germline ends. This chain connects TRBV30 to TRBJ1-5; tentative D call: TRBD1 (6 bases). The TCR was taken from a middle-aged woman in good health and CMV-seropositive. Sequenced: PBMCs. CDR3 nucleotides: TGTGCCTCTGCCAGGGGTTCATCTCAGCCCCAGCATTTT. It yields the protein CASARGSSQPQHF.